This TCR beta chain is from a study of cytomegalovirus exposure and HLA in healthy donors. Measured with immunoSEQ multiplex PCR; TCRdb has only the in-frame clones, and not every one. The data show roughly 330,000 clones, about nine tenths seen once. The material sequenced was PBMCs. The TCR comes from a woman aged 25-40 years in good health and CMV-seropositive.

The CDR3 region is CATRQGAYPNYGYTF. The DNA of the CDR3 is TGTGCCACCCGTCAGGGGGCGTACCCTAACTATGGCTACACCTTC. The genes are TRBV15 and TRBJ1-2; 8 bases agree with TRBD1. The CDR3 is 15 residues long. V gave up 8 bases and J gave up 0 bases; unmatched junction bases: 8. In germline, CDR1 is LNHNV, CDR2 YYDKDF (reference sequence).